The 28 T cell receptor beta chains reported below all come from one sample, sequenced in a study of T cell changes during pregnancy in multiple sclerosis. Sequencing used immunoSEQ multiplex PCR; TCRdb keeps in-frame clones, though not all of them. The sample carries about 36,000 clones, around 91% recorded once. The sequencing used CD4+ T cells from peripheral blood mononuclear cells, collected in the second trimester of pregnancy. Source of these receptors: a female donor in good health, enrolled as a control in a pregnancy study.

The chain recombines TRBV25-1 with TRBJ1-3; D may be TRBD1 (5 bases). The CDR3 is 15 amino acids. V gave up 0 bases and J gave up 5 bases, with 11 bases separating them. Germline CDR1 is MGHDK and CDR2 is SYGVNS. The CDR3 sequence: CASSEYQGTRNTIYF. CDR3 bases: TGTGCCAGCAGTGAATATCAGGGAACCAGAAACACCATATATTTT.

The chain is built from TRBV10-3 and TRBJ1-3; D unclear. Germline lookup yields CDR1 ENHRY and CDR2 SYGVKD. There are 15 residues in the CDR3. V lost 5 bases and J lost 1, with 12 bases in between. The chain's CDR3 is CAISSAGSSGNTIYF. The CDR3 nucleotides read TGTGCCATCAGTTCCGCGGGGAGTTCTGGAAACACCATATATTTT.

This chain joins TRBV19 and TRBJ2-1, with 9 bases that match TRBD1. The J segment lost 5 bases and the V segment lost 2 bases, leaving 19 bases of the junction unmatched. The CDR3 sequence is 20 residues long. CDR1 and CDR2 (germline): LNHDA, SQIVND (reference sequence). In DNA form, the CDR3 reads TGTGCCAGTAGTATAACAAGCGTAGTCTTCTTGGACAGGGGAAACAATGAGCAGTTCTTC. Translated, it gives CASSITSVVFLDRGNNEQFF.

This clone was observed a single time. The J gene is TRBJ2-1, the V gene TRBV5-1, with 13 bases lining up with TRBD2. CDR1 and CDR2 from the germline V gene are SGHRS and YFSETQ. CDR3 length: 15 amino acids. V was pared by 3 bases and J by 10 bases, with 7 bases of the junction left unmatched. The CDR3 DNA follows: TGCGCCAGCAGCTCTCCGGGACTAGCGGGAAAGGAGCAGTTCTTC. Translating gives CASSSPGLAGKEQFF.

J is TRBJ2-1 and V is TRBV2, with TRBD2 matching over 13 bases. This CDR3 region has 15 residues. The V gene's germline CDR1 is SNHLY and CDR2 FYNNEI. Losses at the gene ends were 6 bases for V and 4 bases for J; bases not matched to a gene: 3. CDR3 sequence reads: CASSLGLAGYNEQFF. The CDR3 coding sequence is TGTGCCAGCAGCCTGGGACTAGCGGGGTACAATGAGCAGTTCTTC. Full variable domain (rest looked up from reference TRBV2 and TRBJ2-1): EPEVTQTPSHQVTQMGQEVILRCVPISNHLYFYWYRQILGQKVEFLVSFYNNEISEKSEIFDDQFSVERPDGSNFTLKIRSTKLEDSAMYFCASSLGLAGYNEQFFGPGTRLTVL.

J is TRBJ2-1 and V is TRBV6-6, with D maybe TRBD2 (6 bases). Looked up from germline, CDR1 is MNHNY and CDR2 is SVGAGI (reference sequence). The CDR3 runs 12 residues. V lost 2 bases and J 14 bases, leaving 13 bases between the germline ends. The CDR3, as DNA: TGTGCCAGCAGTTACATCCGGTCGGGGGAGTTCTTC. It is translated as CASSYIRSGEFF.

The chain carries TRBV5-6 and TRBJ1-5; D gene ambiguous. The length of the CDR3 is 16 residues. The V gene lost 0 bases and the J gene lost 1 base, with 11 bases spanning the gap. Per the germline V gene, CDR1 is SGHDT and CDR2 is YYEEEE. CDR3 protein: CASSLAGRASNQPQHF. CDR3 DNA: TGTGCCAGCAGCTTGGCCGGGAGAGCGAGCAATCAGCCCCAGCATTTT. Full variable domain (outside the CDR3, taken from reference TRBV5-6 and TRBJ1-5): DAGVTQSPTHLIKTRGQQVTLRCSPKSGHDTVSWYQQALGQGPQFIFQYYEEEERQRGNFPDRFSGHQFPNYSSELNVNALLLGDSALYLCASSLAGRASNQPQHFGDGTRLSIL.

The chain joins TRBV18 to TRBJ2-7; no reliable D call. CDR1 is KGHSH, CDR2 LQKENI, per germline. V was shortened by 2 bases and J by 0 bases, with 5 bases between the two germline ends. This CDR3 has 13 residues. CDR3: CASSPSTSYEQYF. CDR3 sequence (DNA): TGTGCCAGCTCACCAAGCACCTCCTACGAGCAGTACTTC.

This chain connects TRBV11-3 to TRBJ2-2; D not certain. Trimming left V 4 bases short and J 6 bases short, with 6 bases between. Germline lookup yields CDR1 SGHNT and CDR2 YENEEA. The CDR3 totals 12 residues. The CDR3 loop is CASSSYAGELFF. CDR3 nucleotide sequence: TGTGCCAGCAGCTCCTACGCCGGGGAGCTGTTTTTT. The variable domain in full, with the rest retrieved from reference TRBV11-3 and TRBJ2-2, is EAGVVQSPRYKIIEKKQPVAFWCNPISGHNTLYWYLQNLGQGPELLIRYENEEAVDDSQLPKDRFSAERLKGVDSTLKIQPAELGDSAVYLCASSSYAGELFFGEGSRLTVL.

The J gene is TRBJ2-5, the V gene TRBV5-5; 7 bases agree with TRBD2. V lost 4 bases, J lost 4 bases, and 13 bases stayed unmatched. The CDR3 is made up of 16 amino acids. The germline V gene has CDR1 SGHKS and CDR2 YYEKEE (reference sequence). The CDR3 here is CASSGGGGGGGETQYF. DNA of the CDR3: TGTGCCAGCAGCGGCGGCGGGGGAGGCGGGGGAGAGACCCAGTACTTC.

Written as DNA, the CDR3 is TGTGCCAGCAGTGAAGGGGTGACACCAACGGCAAGCACTGAAGCTTTCTTT. Its protein product is CASSEGVTPTASTEAFF. V gene TRBV2 combines with J gene TRBJ1-1; D ambiguous. Germline V gene data show CDR1 as SNHLY and CDR2 as FYNNEI. Deletions cut 1 base from V and 4 bases from J, with 19 bases between. The CDR3 totals 17 residues.

The chain uses TRBV19 and TRBJ1-1; D unclear. Germline lookup yields CDR1 LNHDA and CDR2 SQIVND (reference sequence). The CDR3 extends over 14 amino acids. Trimming took 4 bases from V and 10 from J, leaving 19 bases between them. CDR3 sequence reads: CASSKRRILLGAFF. As DNA, the CDR3 is TGTGCCAGTAGTAAGAGGCGAATTTTACTCGGAGCTTTCTTT. The variable domain in full, completed from reference TRBV19 and TRBJ1-1, reads DGGITQSPKYLFRKEGQNVTLSCEQNLNHDAMYWYRQDPGQGLRLIYYSQIVNDFQKGDIAEGYSVSREKKESFPLTVTSAQKNPTAFYLCASSKRRILLGAFFGQGTRLTVV.

V is TRBV2 and J is TRBJ2-3, with D perhaps matching TRBD1 (6 bases). The CDR3 consists of 15 residues. Per the germline V gene, CDR1 is SNHLY and CDR2 is FYNNEI. The V end lost 5 bases, the J end lost 1 base, and 13 bases lay between the germline ends. The CDR3 spells CASSTRGIGTDTQYF. The CDR3 bases are TGTGCCAGCAGTACTAGGGGGATAGGCACAGATACGCAGTATTTT.

The V gene is TRBV18, the J gene TRBJ2-5, with 7 positions matching TRBD1. Germline values: CDR1 KGHSH, CDR2 LQKENI. This CDR3 contains 14 residues. The V and J ends lost 3 bases and 4 bases, in that order; junction bases with no gene match: 5. CDR3 DNA sequence: TGTGCCAGCTCACCTAAGACAGGGATAGAGACCCAGTACTTC. This codes for CASSPKTGIETQYF. The whole variable domain, remainder taken from reference TRBV18 and TRBJ2-5, is NAGVMQNPRHLVRRRGQEARLRCSPMKGHSHVYWYRQLPEEGLKFMVYLQKENIIDESGMPKERFSAEFPKEGPSILRIQQVVRGDSAAYFCASSPKTGIETQYFGPGTRLLVL.

The V and J genes are TRBV25-1 and TRBJ1-2, with 8 positions matching TRBD1. CDR1 is MGHDK, CDR2 SYGVNS, per germline. This CDR3 region has 14 residues. V gave up 1 base and J gave up 6 bases; unmatched junction bases: 4. The CDR3 coding sequence is TGTGCCAGCAGTGAATCCCCAGGGGGCGATGGCTACACCTTC. As protein: CASSESPGGDGYTF.

The rearrangement links TRBV5-4 to TRBJ2-3, with D maybe TRBD1 (6 bases). The CDR3 runs 16 residues. CDR1 SGHNT and CDR2 YYREEE come from the germline V gene (reference sequence). Trimming shortened V by 3 bases and J by 2 bases, and 16 bases separated the two germline ends. The CDR3 reads CASSSWTASYTDTQYF. The CDR3, as DNA: TGTGCCAGCAGCTCGTGGACAGCCTCGTACACAGATACGCAGTATTTT.

The chain couples TRBV9 to TRBJ2-3; 10 nucleotides match TRBD2. V shed 0 bases, J shed 6 bases, and the junction held 7 bases outside the gene matches. The germline V gene encodes CDR1 SGDLS and CDR2 YYNGEE. The CDR3 is made up of 16 amino acids. CDR3 sequence (DNA): TGTGCCAGCAGCGTAGAAGCGGGGGGGCCGAGGGATACGCAGTATTTT. Residues: CASSVEAGGPRDTQYF. Full variable domain (outside the CDR3, taken from reference TRBV9 and TRBJ2-3): DSGVTQTPKHLITATGQRVTLRCSPRSGDLSVYWYQQSLDQGLQFLIQYYNGEERAKGNILERFSAQQFPDLHSELNLSSLELGDSALYFCASSVEAGGPRDTQYFGPGTRLTVL.

The gene calls are TRBV6-4 and TRBJ1-6, with 7 bases matching TRBD1. The CDR3 runs 16 residues. V gave up 5 bases and J gave up 8 bases; unmatched junction bases: 12. Germline assignment: CDR1 MRHNA and CDR2 SNTAGT. CDR3 sequence: CASSYRGWVIDSPLHF. Here the CDR3 DNA reads TGTGCCAGCAGTTACAGGGGATGGGTCATTGATTCACCCCTCCACTTT.

V usage is TRBV7-8 and J usage is TRBJ1-1; no clear D gene. CDR1 is SGHVS and CDR2 is FQNEAQ in the germline V gene. V lost 5 bases, J lost 7 bases, and 11 bases lay in between. The CDR3 runs 12 residues. CDR3 sequence (DNA): TGTGCCAGCAGCCCCCTGAGGGATGAAGCTTTCTTT. Translated, it gives CASSPLRDEAFF.

This chain connects TRBV2 to TRBJ2-7; D may be TRBD2 (5 bases). This CDR3 comprises 15 residues. V gave up 1 base and J gave up 3 bases, with 13 bases separating them. Germline-derived CDR1 and CDR2 are SNHLY and FYNNEI. CDR3 DNA sequence: TGTGCCAGCAGTGAAGAAGTGGGAGTGAGCTACGAGCAGTACTTC. Its translation is CASSEEVGVSYEQYF.

The V gene is TRBV5-1, the J gene TRBJ2-2; D is possibly TRBD1 (7 bases). From germline, CDR1 is SGHRS and CDR2 YFSETQ. The CDR3 is 18 amino acids. V was clipped by 5 bases and J by 0 bases, with 20 bases between them. The DNA of the CDR3 is TGCGCCAGCAGGCCGCGGGACAGCCTGTTCGCGAACACCGGGGAGCTGTTTTTT. Translating it yields CASRPRDSLFANTGELFF. Full variable domain (missing parts from reference TRBV5-1 and TRBJ2-2): KAGVTQTPRYLIKTRGQQVTLSCSPISGHRSVSWYQQTPGQGLQFLFEYFSETQRNKGNFPGRFSGRQFSNSRSEMNVSTLELGDSALYLCASRPRDSLFANTGELFFGEGSRLTVL.

The rearrangement uses TRBV5-4 and TRBJ2-5, with 7 bases lining up with TRBD2. V lost 0 bases to trimming and J lost 7 bases; unmatched junction nucleotides: 6. Germline loops: CDR1 SGHNT, CDR2 YYREEE (reference sequence). There are 14 residues in the CDR3. DNA for the CDR3: TGTGCCAGCAGCTTGGATAGCGGGCCAGGGACCCAGTACTTC. Amino acid sequence: CASSLDSGPGTQYF.

V is TRBV29-1 and J is TRBJ1-1; D gene ambiguous. This CDR3 spans 12 amino acids. Per germline, CDR1 SQVTM and CDR2 ANQGSEA. V lost 7 bases and J lost 3, with 12 bases in between. CDR3 loop: CSGRMRDTEAFF. In nucleotides, the CDR3 is TGCAGCGGGAGAATGAGGGACACTGAAGCTTTCTTT.

V and J are TRBV18 and TRBJ2-1; 8 positions agree with TRBD2. Germline V CDR1 and CDR2: KGHSH, LQKENI. The J segment lost 10 bases and the V segment lost 2 bases, leaving 16 bases of the junction unmatched. This CDR3 region has 17 residues. CDR3 DNA: TGTGCCAGCTCACCATCCATACGGGAGGGCCTAGTTAGAGAGCAGTTCTTC. Protein: CASSPSIREGLVREQFF.

As DNA, the CDR3 is TGTGCCAGCTCTCAGTCTGGGGCCAACGTCCTGACTTTC. It codes for CASSQSGANVLTF. The rearrangement joins TRBV18 to TRBJ2-6; D gene unclear. Trimming cost V 6 bases and J 1 base, with 4 bases left between them. Germline V gene lookup returns CDR1 KGHSH and CDR2 LQKENI. The CDR3 runs 13 residues.

V and J are TRBV28 and TRBJ1-1, with 8 bases fitting TRBD1. The CDR3 is 15 residues long. Unmatched junction bases numbered 7, after V lost 5 bases and J lost 2 bases. Germline loops: CDR1 MDHEN, CDR2 SYDVKM. The CDR3 spells CASSPTTGENTEAFF. The CDR3 nucleotides are TGTGCCAGCAGTCCGACGACAGGGGAAAACACTGAAGCTTTCTTT. The whole variable domain, remainder taken from reference TRBV28 and TRBJ1-1, is DVKVTQSSRYLVKRTGEKVFLECVQDMDHENMFWYRQDPGLGLRLIYFSYDVKMKEKGDIPEGYSVSREKKERFSLILESASTNQTSMYLCASSPTTGENTEAFFGQGTRLTVV.

The chain is built from TRBV30 and TRBJ1-5, with TRBD1 matching 10 bases. CDR1 and CDR2 from the germline V gene are GTSNPN and SVGIG (reference sequence). V lost 5 bases to trimming and J lost 2 bases; unmatched junction nucleotides: 0. The CDR3 sequence is 13 residues long. The CDR3 loop is CAWGTGGNQPQHF. CDR3 DNA: TGTGCCTGGGGGACAGGGGGCAATCAGCCCCAGCATTTT. The full variable domain, rest sourced from reference TRBV30 and TRBJ1-5, is SQTIHQWPATLVQPVGSPLSLECTVEGTSNPNLYWYRQAAGRGLQLLFYSVGIGQISSEVPQNLSASRPQDRQFILSSKKLLLSDSGFYLCAWGTGGNQPQHFGDGTRLSIL.

J is TRBJ2-1 and V is TRBV6-6, with 7 bases identical to TRBD1. V gave up 7 bases and J gave up 5 bases; unmatched junction bases: 5. The V gene's germline CDR1 is MNHNY and CDR2 SVGAGI (reference sequence). This CDR3 comprises 13 residues. The CDR3 is CASTGQNHNEQFF. The DNA for the CDR3 is TGTGCCAGCACGGGACAGAATCACAATGAGCAGTTCTTC.